The 17 T cell receptor beta chains below were found in one sample sequenced in a study of T cell responses to AZD1222 COVID-19 vaccine. Assay: immunoSEQ multiplex PCR; the TCRdb copy retains only in-frame clones and omits some. The sample includes about 150,000 clones, 80% to 95% of them seen just once. The material was peripheral blood, obtained 28 days after the second AZD1222 dose. The source of these receptors is an adult who received the AZD1222 COVID-19 vaccine.

The V gene is TRBV7-9, the J gene TRBJ1-5; unclear D gene. V was trimmed by 3 bases and J by 9 bases, leaving 9 bases between them. The CDR3 covers 12 residues. Germline loops: CDR1 SEHNR, CDR2 FQNEAQ (reference sequence). The CDR3 sequence: CASSFLGRPQHF. The CDR3 DNA follows: TGTGCCAGCAGCTTTCTCGGGAGGCCCCAGCATTTT.

This clone showed up just a few times. J is TRBJ1-3 and V is TRBV18; TRBD1 is a possible D gene (6 bases). The CDR3 has 15 residues. Germline CDR1 KGHSH, CDR2 LQKENI. Trimming took off 3 bases at V and 0 bases at J, with 9 bases between the two ends. The CDR3 protein is CASSPRQASGNTIYF. Here the CDR3 DNA reads TGTGCCAGCTCACCTCGACAGGCCTCTGGAAACACCATATATTTT.

The rearrangement links TRBV7-2 to TRBJ2-2; D not certain. This CDR3 spans 15 amino acids. V was shortened by 2 bases and J by 4 bases, with 11 bases between the two germline ends. Germline V lookup: CDR1 SGHTA, CDR2 FQGNSA. The CDR3 bases are TGTGCCAGCAGCTTATTTGGGCAGGCCACCGGGGAGCTGTTTTTT. This codes for CASSLFGQATGELFF.

The chain joins TRBV10-3 to TRBJ2-3; possible D gene TRBD1, 6 bases. V gave up 11 bases and J gave up 0 bases, with 9 bases separating them. This CDR3 contains 12 residues. Germline CDR1 and CDR2: ENHRY and SYGVKD. Here the CDR3 DNA reads TGTGCCTCAGGACAGAGCACAGATACGCAGTATTTT. Amino acid sequence: CASGQSTDTQYF.

The chain combines TRBV5-1 with TRBJ2-3; D unclear. Between the trimmed V and J ends, which lost 1 base and 6 bases, there was a span of 18 bases. The CDR3 consists of 16 residues. CDR1 is SGHRS, CDR2 YFSETQ, per germline. This CDR3 reads CASSLFGVMLMDTQYF. DNA of the CDR3: TGCGCCAGCAGCTTGTTTGGGGTTATGTTAATGGATACGCAGTATTTT.

This chain connects TRBV3-1 (or the pseudogene TRBV3-2) to TRBJ2-5; D gene uncertain. Trimming left V 2 bases short and J 1 base short, with 11 bases between. This CDR3 comprises 15 residues. Germline CDR1 is LGHDT and CDR2 is YNNKEL (reference sequence). Here the CDR3 reads CASSQSMAVQETQYF. CDR3 nucleotide sequence: TGTGCCAGCAGCCAATCTATGGCGGTCCAAGAGACCCAGTACTTC.

The rearrangement joins TRBV4-1 to TRBJ2-3, with a possible D match to TRBD2 (5 bases). This CDR3 spans 15 amino acids. Germline-derived CDR1 and CDR2 are MGHRA and YSYEKL. V lost 4 bases and J 4 bases, leaving 15 bases between the germline ends. CDR3 in amino acids: CASSLNSRGPDTQYF. The CDR3 DNA sequence: TGCGCCAGCAGCCTAAACTCTCGAGGGCCAGATACGCAGTATTTT.

J is TRBJ1-2 and V is TRBV12-3 or TRBV12-4, with D uncertain. This CDR3 is 11 amino acids long. V gave up 6 bases and J gave up 8 bases, with 10 bases separating them. The chain's CDR3 is CASSPRAGYTF. The CDR3 coding sequence is TGTGCCAGCAGCCCTCGGGCCGGCTACACCTTC.

The chain uses TRBV25-1 and TRBJ1-4; D not certain. This CDR3 comprises 14 residues. Trimming took 5 bases from V and 8 from J, leaving 15 bases between them. Germline V lookup: CDR1 MGHDK, CDR2 SYGVNS. CDR3 loop: CASSPQVAAEKLFF. CDR3 nucleotides: TGTGCCAGCAGTCCTCAAGTTGCCGCAGAAAAACTGTTTTTT.

This clone has only one observation. For the CDR3, the DNA is TGTGCCAGCAGCCCTAGCGGGACCTACAATGAGCAGTTCTTC. Its protein is CASSPSGTYNEQFF. The chain has TRBV5-6 and TRBJ2-1, with 9 bases matching TRBD2. The CDR3 spans 14 residues. Germline V lookup: CDR1 SGHDT, CDR2 YYEEEE. Trimming removed 4 bases from V and 2 bases from J; junction bases left unmatched: 1.

The chain joins TRBV7-9 to TRBJ1-5; a possible D gene is TRBD1 (5 bases). Per the germline V gene, CDR1 is SEHNR and CDR2 is FQNEAQ (reference sequence). The CDR3 runs 13 residues. V was cut by 2 bases and J by 6 bases, with 8 bases left in between. Here the CDR3 reads CASSLTGGQPQHF. The CDR3 bases are TGTGCCAGCAGCTTAACAGGAGGTCAGCCCCAGCATTTT.

As DNA, the CDR3 is TGCGCCAGCAGCCAAGATCTAGACCGCTCCTACAATGAGCAGTTCTTC. Residues: CASSQDLDRSYNEQFF. V gene TRBV4-1 combines with J gene TRBJ2-1; D is unclear. The CDR3 covers 16 residues. Germline loops: CDR1 MGHRA, CDR2 YSYEKL. V dropped 0 bases and J dropped 0 bases, with 9 bases sitting between them.

As concerns this clone: Additional DNA sequences in this sample encode the identical CDR3. The chain couples TRBV4-1 to TRBJ2-1; D perhaps matches TRBD1 (5 bases). V lost 1 base, J lost 0 bases, and 7 bases lay in between. The V gene's germline CDR1 is MGHRA and CDR2 YSYEKL. This CDR3 has 15 amino acids. The CDR3, as DNA: TGCGCCAGCAGCCAAGCTCAGGGCTCCTACAATGAGCAGTTCTTC. Translated: CASSQAQGSYNEQFF.

The chain couples TRBV2 to TRBJ2-5; TRBD2 is a possible D gene (6 bases). Germline lookup yields CDR1 SNHLY and CDR2 FYNNEI. There are 11 residues in the CDR3. V was cut by 11 bases and J by 6 bases, with 13 bases left in between. Here the CDR3 reads CALRGAKTQYF. The DNA of the CDR3 is TGTGCCCTTCGCGGGGCGAAGACCCAGTACTTC.

This chain connects TRBV5-8 to TRBJ2-7; 7 positions match TRBD1. J was trimmed by 3 bases and V by 2 bases; bases with no gene match: 5. The germline gives CDR1 SGHTS, CDR2 YDEGEE. This CDR3 has 14 residues. CDR3 residues: CASSFRGPDYEQYF. CDR3 nucleotides: TGTGCCAGCAGCTTTAGGGGGCCAGACTACGAGCAGTACTTC.

The gene calls are TRBV7-8 and TRBJ2-5; D may match TRBD1 or TRBD2 (5 bases each). Trimming left V 10 bases short and J 5 bases short, with 14 bases between. The V gene's germline CDR1 is SGHVS and CDR2 FQNEAQ. This CDR3 region has 12 residues. The CDR3 sequence: CATEGPGETQYF. The CDR3 bases are TGTGCCACCGAGGGCCCAGGGGAGACCCAGTACTTC.

V usage is TRBV9 and J usage is TRBJ1-6; 8 bases are a match to TRBD1. Germline loops: CDR1 SGDLS, CDR2 YYNGEE. The V and J ends lost 4 bases and 9 bases, in that order; junction bases with no gene match: 9. This CDR3 comprises 15 residues. The CDR3 reads CASSPGQGSVSPLHF. In DNA, the CDR3 is TGTGCCAGCAGCCCAGGACAGGGTAGCGTTTCACCCCTCCACTTT.